This T cell receptor (beta chain) was captured in a study of cytomegalovirus exposure and HLA in healthy donors. Study information: Both the 120 or so validation repertoires and the 500 to 700 first-cohort repertoires used the same platform, as reported by a later analysis. Study-level results: Some 150 TCR beta chains were listed as cytomegalovirus-associated. There were some public TCRs occurring in many donors, but most TCR sequences were rare.

CDR3 length equals 16 residues. V lost 1 base, J lost 2 bases, and 12 bases lay in between. Germline CDR1 and CDR2: WNHNN and SYGVQD (reference sequence). To note about this clone: Its antigen is unidentified.

Using immunoSEQ multiplex PCR, the repertoire was profiled, and TCRdb retains in-frame clones only, with some absent. The data contain about 120,000 clones, about 82% of them seen just once; the ten biggest clones take up 4% to 6%. This chain connects TRBV10-1 to TRBJ1-5; possible D gene TRBD1, 5 bases. Sequences were obtained from PBMCs. This sequence was found in a man between 18 and 29 years old in good health and CMV-seronegative. The CDR3 region is CASSEWGGWGNQPQHF. Written as DNA, the CDR3 is TGCGCCAGCAGTGAGTGGGGGGGTTGGGGCAATCAGCCCCAGCATTTT.